This T cell receptor beta chain was identified during a study of blood T cell repertoires in COVID-19. Study overall: Samples representing acute and convalescent COVID-19 were sourced from the United States, Italy and Spain. The analysed material was cDNA or gDNA that came from T cells, B-cell-depleted T cells, or PBMCs.

Under the authors' procedure: Amplification of reference gene primers provided the estimated nucleated cell counts. Sequenced by immunoSEQ multiplex PCR; TCRdb stores in-frame clones only, minus some. Clone size and V and J calls were adopted from that table, with D and trimming inferred from the DNA. The sample has tens of thousands of clones, about nine tenths seen once. This clone was observed a single time. The receptor was derived from a man in his fifties or sixties with acute or convalescent COVID-19. The sequenced sample consisted of peripheral blood.

CDR3 residues: CASSLETGVNSPLHF. DNA for the CDR3: TGCGCCAGCAGCTTGGAAACAGGGGTTAATTCACCCCTCCACTTT. The V and J genes are TRBV5-1 and TRBJ1-6; TRBD1 matches at 7 bases. The V segment lost 0 bases and the J segment 6 bases; nucleotides outside the gene matches: 3. CDR1 is SGHRS and CDR2 is YFSETQ in the germline V gene. This CDR3 is 15 amino acids long. Full variable domain (remainder filled in from reference TRBV5-1 and TRBJ1-6): KAGVTQTPRYLIKTRGQQVTLSCSPISGHRSVSWYQQTPGQGLQFLFEYFSETQRNKGNFPGRFSGRQFSNSRSEMNVSTLELGDSALYLCASSLETGVNSPLHFGNGTRLTVT.